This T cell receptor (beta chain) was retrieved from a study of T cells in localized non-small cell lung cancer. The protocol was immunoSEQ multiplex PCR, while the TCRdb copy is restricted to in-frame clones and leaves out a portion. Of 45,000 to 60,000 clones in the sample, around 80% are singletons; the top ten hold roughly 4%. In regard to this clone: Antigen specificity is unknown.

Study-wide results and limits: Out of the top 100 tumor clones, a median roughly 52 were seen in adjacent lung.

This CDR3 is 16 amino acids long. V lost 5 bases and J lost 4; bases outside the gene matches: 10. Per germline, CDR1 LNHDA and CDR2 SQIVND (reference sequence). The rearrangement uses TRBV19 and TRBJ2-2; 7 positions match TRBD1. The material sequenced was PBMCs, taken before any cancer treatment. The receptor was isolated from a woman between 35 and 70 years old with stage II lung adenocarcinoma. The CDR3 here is CASSYFLRDSTGELFF. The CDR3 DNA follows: TGTGCCAGTAGTTACTTCCTCCGGGACAGCACCGGGGAGCTGTTTTTT.